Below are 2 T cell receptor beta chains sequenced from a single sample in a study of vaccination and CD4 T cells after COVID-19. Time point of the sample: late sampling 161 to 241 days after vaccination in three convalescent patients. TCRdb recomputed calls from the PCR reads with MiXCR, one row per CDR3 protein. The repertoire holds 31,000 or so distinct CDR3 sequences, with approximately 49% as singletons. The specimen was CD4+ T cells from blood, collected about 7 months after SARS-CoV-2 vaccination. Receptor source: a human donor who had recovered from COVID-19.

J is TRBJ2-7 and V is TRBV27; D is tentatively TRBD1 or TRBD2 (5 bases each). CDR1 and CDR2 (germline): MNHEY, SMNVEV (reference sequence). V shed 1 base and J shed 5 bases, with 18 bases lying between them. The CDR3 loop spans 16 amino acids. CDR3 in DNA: TGTGCCAGCAGTTTATTGGGGGACCCTCAATTTCACGAGCAGTACTTC. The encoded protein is CASSLLGDPQFHEQYF.

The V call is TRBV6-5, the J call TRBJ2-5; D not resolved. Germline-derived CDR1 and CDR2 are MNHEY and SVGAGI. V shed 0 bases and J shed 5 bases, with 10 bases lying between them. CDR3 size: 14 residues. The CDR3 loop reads CASSYSVLGETQYF. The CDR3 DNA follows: TGTGCCAGCAGTTACTCGGTCCTAGGGGAGACCCAGTACTTC.